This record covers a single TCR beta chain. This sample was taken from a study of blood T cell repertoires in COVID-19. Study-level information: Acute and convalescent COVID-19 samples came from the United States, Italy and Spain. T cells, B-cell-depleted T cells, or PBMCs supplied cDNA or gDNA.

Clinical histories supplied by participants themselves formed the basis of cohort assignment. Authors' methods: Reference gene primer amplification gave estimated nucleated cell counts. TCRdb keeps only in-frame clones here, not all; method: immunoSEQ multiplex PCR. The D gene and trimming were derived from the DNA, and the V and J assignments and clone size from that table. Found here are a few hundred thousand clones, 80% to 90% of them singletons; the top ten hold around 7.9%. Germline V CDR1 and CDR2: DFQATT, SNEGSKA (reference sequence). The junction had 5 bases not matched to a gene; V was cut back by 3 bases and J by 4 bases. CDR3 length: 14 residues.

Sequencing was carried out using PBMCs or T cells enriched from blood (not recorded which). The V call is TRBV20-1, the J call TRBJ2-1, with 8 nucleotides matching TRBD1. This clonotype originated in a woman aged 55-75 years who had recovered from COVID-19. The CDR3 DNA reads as TGCAGTGCTAGTCCCGGGACAGGATACAATGAGCAGTTCTTC. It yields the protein CSASPGTGYNEQFF.